This T cell receptor beta chain is drawn from a study of shared clonotypes between healthy human individuals. HIV-negative, healthy adults without recent acute infections or vaccinations were the donors. The CDR3 runs 13 residues. From germline, CDR1 is SNHLY and CDR2 FYNNEI. Germline trimming cut 6 bases from V and 10 bases from J; bases unmatched to any gene: 9. Notes on the study in general: A handful of donors showed sharing of about 4.8% of naive CD4 clonotypes. Larger estimated richness was generally seen in naive subsets than in memory subsets.

Concerning this clone itself: The antigen is undetermined.

Measured with immunoSEQ multiplex PCR; TCRdb has only the in-frame clones, and not every one. The sample shows 1,500,000 or so clones, roughly 96% of them seen only once. Material: naive CD4+ T cells sorted from blood. Subset denoted: CD45RA+ positively selected. The receptor was derived from a man aged 25-45 years in good health. The chain joins TRBV2 to TRBJ2-1; 7 nucleotides agree with TRBD2. The CDR3 sequence is CASSPTSAGEQFF. The DNA for the CDR3 is TGTGCCAGCAGCCCAACTAGCGCCGGCGAGCAGTTCTTC.